This T cell receptor (beta chain) was captured in a study of cytomegalovirus exposure and HLA in healthy donors. General study findings and limits: Per a later analysis, HLA-associated TCR beta chains showed more clonal expansion than other, equally common TCR beta chains. The study flagged some 180 TCR beta chains as cytomegalovirus-associated.

The study ran its PCR with 60 Vbeta and 13 Jbeta primers. Profiling relied on immunoSEQ multiplex PCR, and the TCRdb table lists in-frame clones only, not all of them. The repertoire consists of about 180,000 clones, with roughly 79% occurring once and the leading ten covering approximately 1.4%. Germline V gives CDR1 MNHEY, CDR2 SMNVEV (reference sequence). The CDR3 length is 20 residues. J lost 8 bases, V lost 1 base, and 15 bases had no gene match. This clone appeared a few times. Its antigen is not identified. The rearrangement uses TRBV27 and TRBJ2-1, with TRBD2 matching 15 bases. The source of this sequence is a man aged 25 to 40 in good health and CMV-seronegative. Sequencing was carried out using PBMCs. This CDR3 is CASSLWSRTSGREAFDEQFF. The CDR3 DNA follows: TGTGCCAGCAGTTTATGGTCCCGGACTAGCGGGAGGGAGGCGTTCGATGAGCAGTTCTTC.